One and the same sample provided the 21 T cell receptor beta chains below, sequenced in a study of technical replicates of blood from a handful of donors. TCRdb's copy holds only in-frame clones and misses some; the assay was immunoSEQ multiplex PCR. The data hold more than 70,000 clones, with around 97% observed a single time. The sequenced sample was T cells isolated from PBMCs. These receptors all stem from a human donor in good health.

This clone was recorded once. V is TRBV4-1 and J is TRBJ2-1, with D possibly being TRBD2 (6 bases). CDR1 is MGHRA, CDR2 YSYEKL, per germline. The CDR3 totals 15 residues. V lost 5 bases to trimming and J lost 0 bases, with 11 bases between them. CDR3 bases: TGCGCCAGCAGCGGGGACTCGAGCTCCTACAATGAGCAGTTCTTC. Protein: CASSGDSSSYNEQFF.

This clone was detected only once. This chain's CDR3 is CSVGAQFTYEQYF. CDR3 nucleotide sequence: TGCAGCGTTGGAGCGCAGTTCACCTACGAGCAGTACTTC. The V call is TRBV29-1, the J call TRBJ2-7; D is unresolved. Trimming removed 4 bases at V and 2 bases at J, with 12 bases between. This CDR3 contains 13 residues. CDR1 and CDR2 from the germline V gene are SQVTM and ANQGSEA.

The rearrangement links TRBV19 to TRBJ1-5, with 8 bases fitting TRBD1. The germline V gene encodes CDR1 LNHDA and CDR2 SQIVND (reference sequence). The ends lost 6 bases at V and 2 bases at J; junction bases unmatched: 12. This CDR3 region has 17 residues. The chain's CDR3 is CASSPGQGMWGNQPQHF. The DNA for the CDR3 is TGTGCCAGTAGCCCCGGACAGGGTATGTGGGGCAATCAGCCCCAGCATTTT.

This chain uses TRBV5-4 with TRBJ1-1; D gene uncertain. Germline V gene sequence: CDR1 SGHNT, CDR2 YYREEE (reference sequence). This CDR3 region has 16 residues. V lost 4 bases and J 1 base, leaving 17 bases between the germline ends. DNA of the CDR3: TGTGCCAGCAGCGGGAGGTTCGGACTACGGAACACTGAAGCTTTCTTT. Its translation is CASSGRFGLRNTEAFF. The full variable domain, its missing parts supplied by reference TRBV5-4 and TRBJ1-1, is ETGVTQSPTHLIKTRGQQVTLRCSSQSGHNTVSWYQQALGQGPQFIFQYYREEENGRGNFPPRFSGLQFPNYSSELNVNALELDDSALYLCASSGRFGLRNTEAFFGQGTRLTVV.

The CDR3 DNA sequence: TGTGCCAGCACCGGCTGGCAGGGCCAGTTCAATGAGCAGTTCTTC. Translated: CASTGWQGQFNEQFF. The rearrangement joins TRBV5-4 to TRBJ2-1; a possible D gene is TRBD1 (5 bases). Germline CDR1 is SGHNT and CDR2 is YYREEE (reference sequence). With 6 bases removed from V and 6 bases from J, the gap between germline ends came to 19 bases. The CDR3 has 15 amino acids.

The V gene is TRBV9, the J gene TRBJ2-1; a possible D gene is TRBD1 (6 bases). Germline V gene data show CDR1 as SGDLS and CDR2 as YYNGEE. The CDR3 has 15 residues. Trimming removed 0 bases at V and 9 bases at J, with 16 bases between. For the CDR3, the DNA is TGTGCCAGCAGCGTAGCGGGACGGACGACAGGTGAGCAGTTCTTC. Its translation: CASSVAGRTTGEQFF.

This rearrangement joins TRBV9 to TRBJ2-5, with 9 nucleotides matching TRBD1. This CDR3 is 14 amino acids long. Germline V lookup: CDR1 SGDLS, CDR2 YYNGEE. The ends lost 4 bases at V and 3 bases at J; junction bases unmatched: 4. CDR3 bases: TGTGCCAGCAGCCCCCGGACAGGGGAAGAGACCCAGTACTTC. Amino acid sequence: CASSPRTGEETQYF. The full variable domain, with the rest looked up from reference TRBV9 and TRBJ2-5, is DSGVTQTPKHLITATGQRVTLRCSPRSGDLSVYWYQQSLDQGLQFLIQYYNGEERAKGNILERFSAQQFPDLHSELNLSSLELGDSALYFCASSPRTGEETQYFGPGTRLLVL.

The CDR3 DNA reads as TGTGCCAGCAGCTCGGACAGCTTCTCCTACGAGCAGTACTTC. It is translated as CASSSDSFSYEQYF. The chain uses TRBV5-6 and TRBJ2-7, with a possible D match to TRBD1 (6 bases). V lost 3 bases and J 0 bases, leaving 10 bases between the germline ends. Germline V gene sequence: CDR1 SGHDT, CDR2 YYEEEE. This CDR3 region has 14 residues. Using reference TRBV5-6 and TRBJ2-7 for the parts outside the CDR3, the full variable domain is DAGVTQSPTHLIKTRGQQVTLRCSPKSGHDTVSWYQQALGQGPQFIFQYYEEEERQRGNFPDRFSGHQFPNYSSELNVNALLLGDSALYLCASSSDSFSYEQYFGPGTRLTVT.

This clone was detected once. This chain joins TRBV19 and TRBJ1-1; D is unresolved. This CDR3 spans 13 amino acids. V shed 4 bases and J shed 4 bases, with 10 bases lying between them. Germline assignment: CDR1 LNHDA and CDR2 SQIVND (reference sequence). The CDR3 region is CASSTDSPTEAFF. In nucleotides, the CDR3 is TGTGCCAGTAGTACGGACTCTCCCACTGAAGCTTTCTTT.

The V call is TRBV28, the J call TRBJ2-7; D may be TRBD2 (5 bases). Looked up from germline, CDR1 is MDHEN and CDR2 is SYDVKM. This CDR3 comprises 15 residues. Trimming pared 5 bases from V and 3 bases from J, leaving 17 bases between. In DNA form, the CDR3 reads TGTGCCAGCAGTACATACTCGGGGAGCCACTACGAGCAGTACTTC. Translating it yields CASSTYSGSHYEQYF.

The chain carries TRBV6-1 and TRBJ1-2, with 7 bases that match TRBD1. V lost 6 bases, J lost 6 bases, and 7 bases stayed unmatched. Per the germline V gene, CDR1 is MNHNS and CDR2 is SASEGT. The CDR3 loop spans 13 amino acids. CDR3 loop: CASRDRDSNGYTF. CDR3 DNA: TGTGCCAGCAGAGACAGGGATTCCAATGGCTACACCTTC.

V gene TRBV9 combines with J gene TRBJ1-3, with TRBD1 identical over 10 bases. Trimming took 0 bases from V and 2 from J; bases not matched to a gene: 5. The CDR3 loop spans 17 amino acids. Germline CDR1 is SGDLS and CDR2 is YYNGEE. Written as DNA, the CDR3 is TGTGCCAGCAGCGTAGGTTGGGGGACAGGGGCTGGAAACACCATATATTTT. This gives the protein CASSVGWGTGAGNTIYF.

This clone occurred once. The rearrangement links TRBV7-6 to TRBJ2-3; a weak D match, TRBD2 (5 bases). Trimming pared 2 bases from V and 4 bases from J, leaving 16 bases between. The CDR3 extends over 16 amino acids. Germline V gene lookup returns CDR1 SGHVS and CDR2 FNYEAQ. The CDR3 here is CASSLFGVGGADTQYF. The DNA of the CDR3 is TGTGCCAGCAGCTTATTCGGGGTGGGTGGGGCAGATACGCAGTATTTT. Full variable domain (outside the CDR3, taken from reference TRBV7-6 and TRBJ2-3): GAGVSQSPRYKVTKRGQDVALRCDPISGHVSLYWYRQALGQGPEFLTYFNYEAQQDKSGLPNDRFSAERPEGSISTLTIQRTEQRDSAMYRCASSLFGVGGADTQYFGPGTRLTVL.

The rearrangement joins TRBV15 to TRBJ2-5; TRBD2 aligns across 12 bases. Per germline, CDR1 LNHNV and CDR2 YYDKDF (reference sequence). This CDR3 is 16 amino acids long. V trimming: 1 base; J trimming: 0 bases; junction bases outside the gene matches: 0. This CDR3 is CATSRGTSGNQETQYF. The CDR3 region has the DNA TGTGCCACCAGCAGAGGGACTAGCGGGAACCAAGAGACCCAGTACTTC.

The rearrangement joins TRBV9 to TRBJ2-1, with TRBD2 identical over 9 bases. CDR1 and CDR2 from the germline V gene are SGDLS and YYNGEE. The length of the CDR3 is 15 residues. V shed 4 bases, J shed 7 bases, and the junction held 9 bases outside the gene matches. The CDR3, as DNA: TGTGCCAGCAGCCCGAGCGGGGGGCTGACGAATGAGCAGTTCTTC. Translated, it gives CASSPSGGLTNEQFF.

This clone appeared a single time. The rearrangement uses TRBV6-1 and TRBJ1-1, with D perhaps TRBD1 (6 bases). This CDR3 region has 14 residues. CDR1 is MNHNS and CDR2 is SASEGT in the germline V gene. Trimming took 4 bases from V and 1 from J, leaving 10 bases between them. CDR3 in DNA: TGTGCCAGCAGTGTGTCGACAGGGAACACTGAAGCTTTCTTT. Amino acids: CASSVSTGNTEAFF.

The chain uses TRBV18 and TRBJ1-1; no reliable D call. This CDR3 spans 13 amino acids. Trimming stripped 0 bases from V and 8 bases from J, with 10 bases between. The germline CDR1 and CDR2 sequences are KGHSH and LQKENI. As DNA, the CDR3 is TGTGCCAGCTCACCACCTTCGGGTGCCGAAGCTTTCTTT. As protein: CASSPPSGAEAFF. The full variable domain, in which reference TRBV18 and TRBJ1-1 provide the parts outside the CDR3, is NAGVMQNPRHLVRRRGQEARLRCSPMKGHSHVYWYRQLPEEGLKFMVYLQKENIIDESGMPKERFSAEFPKEGPSILRIQQVVRGDSAAYFCASSPPSGAEAFFGQGTRLTVV.

The chain links TRBV2 to TRBJ2-4, with a weak D call TRBD2 (7 bases). The V end lost 2 bases, the J end lost 4 bases, and 12 bases lay between the germline ends. Germline CDR1 and CDR2: SNHLY and FYNNEI. The CDR3 is 15 residues long. CDR3 protein: CASSERGGAKNIQYF. CDR3 DNA sequence: TGTGCCAGCAGTGAACGTGGGGGGGCGAAAAACATTCAGTACTTC.

The chain recombines TRBV5-1 with TRBJ1-1; 8 bases map to TRBD1. V shed 0 bases and J 0 bases; nucleotides not matched to a gene: 4. Germline V CDR1 and CDR2: SGHRS, YFSETQ. The CDR3 extends over 16 amino acids. CDR3 sequence: CASSLGAGQVNTEAFF. The CDR3 DNA is TGCGCCAGCAGCTTGGGGGCGGGACAGGTGAACACTGAAGCTTTCTTT.

The CDR3 DNA sequence: TGTGCCAGCAGCTTAAAGACAGACACTGGCTACACCTTC. Translated: CASSLKTDTGYTF. V gene TRBV11-3 combines with J gene TRBJ1-2; tentative D call: TRBD1 (5 bases). The CDR3 spans 13 residues. From germline, CDR1 is SGHNT and CDR2 YENEEA. The ends were cut back, 2 bases at V and 7 bases at J, with 11 bases in the middle.

The V call is TRBV5-1, the J call TRBJ2-3; 13 nucleotides line up with TRBD2. CDR3 size: 18 residues. Germline CDR1 is SGHRS and CDR2 is YFSETQ. J lost 0 bases, V lost 4 bases, and 8 bases had no gene match. This chain's CDR3 is CASSGGLAGASSTDTQYF. The CDR3 coding sequence is TGCGCCAGCAGCGGAGGACTAGCGGGGGCCTCTAGCACAGATACGCAGTATTTT.